Below are 12 T cell receptor beta chains sequenced from a single sample in a study of cytomegalovirus exposure and HLA in healthy donors. The primer mix had 60 Vbeta and 13 Jbeta primers. The method was immunoSEQ multiplex PCR; TCRdb's version includes in-frame clones alone and lacks a portion of them. This sample has 80,000 to 100,000 clones, with roughly 74% found just once. Sample: PBMCs. These receptors came from a woman under 30 in good health and CMV-seropositive.

This rearrangement joins TRBV4-3 to TRBJ2-1; 7 positions agree with TRBD2. V trimming: 4 bases; J trimming: 4 bases; junction bases outside the gene matches: 4. Germline loops: CDR1 LGHNA, CDR2 YSLEER. This CDR3 contains 14 residues. CDR3 loop: CASSPRLAYNEQFF. The CDR3 DNA reads TGCGCCAGCAGCCCACGACTAGCTTACAATGAGCAGTTCTTC.

The J gene is TRBJ1-6, the V gene TRBV7-9, with 7 bases fitting TRBD1. CDR1 and CDR2 (germline): SEHNR, FQNEAQ (reference sequence). The CDR3 extends over 16 amino acids. Trimming took 2 bases from V and 5 from J; bases not matched to a gene: 6. The CDR3 is CASSLRGGQNNSPLHF. As DNA, the CDR3 is TGTGCCAGCAGCTTACGAGGGGGACAGAATAATTCACCCCTCCACTTT.

The chain uses TRBV5-1 and TRBJ2-3, with TRBD2 as a possible D gene (7 bases). The CDR3 extends over 17 amino acids. V lost 0 bases and J 6 bases, leaving 20 bases between the germline ends. Per germline, CDR1 SGHRS and CDR2 YFSETQ. CDR3 sequence: CASSLEGGVINADTQYF. The CDR3 DNA reads as TGCGCCAGCAGCTTGGAGGGGGGGGTCATCAACGCGGATACGCAGTATTTT. Variable domain in full (rest from reference TRBV5-1 and TRBJ2-3): KAGVTQTPRYLIKTRGQQVTLSCSPISGHRSVSWYQQTPGQGLQFLFEYFSETQRNKGNFPGRFSGRQFSNSRSEMNVSTLELGDSALYLCASSLEGGVINADTQYFGPGTRLTVL.

The V gene is TRBV6-4, the J gene TRBJ2-1; 9 bases are a match to TRBD1. The J segment lost 6 bases and the V segment lost 3 bases, leaving 6 bases of the junction unmatched. Germline CDR1 MRHNA, CDR2 SNTAGT. The CDR3 loop spans 15 amino acids. The CDR3 sequence is CASSEAETGGNEQFF. In DNA, the CDR3 is TGTGCCAGCAGTGAGGCCGAGACAGGGGGCAATGAGCAGTTCTTC.

The chain recombines TRBV9 with TRBJ2-1; weak D call: TRBD2 (7 bases). In germline, CDR1 is SGDLS, CDR2 YYNGEE. The CDR3 contains 14 residues. V lost 4 bases to trimming and J lost 10 bases, with 18 bases between them. This CDR3 reads CASSREGGPGEQFF. The CDR3 DNA reads TGTGCCAGCAGCAGGGAGGGGGGCCCCGGGGAGCAGTTCTTC.

The chain recombines TRBV2 with TRBJ1-4, with D hard to call. This CDR3 spans 14 amino acids. CDR1 is SNHLY and CDR2 is FYNNEI in the germline V gene. V was cut by 2 bases and J by 8 bases, with 12 bases left in between. The CDR3 reads CASSERQVGEKLFF. CDR3 DNA: TGTGCCAGCAGTGAACGGCAGGTTGGGGAAAAACTGTTTTTT.

This chain connects TRBV7-2 to TRBJ2-5; 7 bases line up with TRBD1. The trim removed 3 bases at V and 3 bases at J, leaving 7 bases unmatched. This CDR3 is built from 15 residues. Germline V CDR1 and CDR2: SGHTA, FQGNSA. Here the CDR3 reads CASSFVTGSEETQYF. CDR3 coding DNA: TGTGCCAGCAGCTTCGTGACAGGGTCGGAAGAGACCCAGTACTTC.

The chain employs TRBV6-6 and TRBJ2-7; 9 nucleotides match TRBD2. The J segment lost 3 bases and the V segment lost 11 bases, leaving 2 bases of the junction unmatched. Germline CDR1 MNHNY, CDR2 SVGAGI (reference sequence). This CDR3 has 11 amino acids. The CDR3 DNA sequence: TGTGCCCTACTAGCGGGCTACGAGCAGTACTTC. Translated: CALLAGYEQYF.

This clone was detected a few times. This sequence joins TRBV6-6 and TRBJ1-1; D is perhaps TRBD1 (6 bases). Trimming shortened V by 10 bases and J by 4 bases, and 19 bases separated the two germline ends. Germline V gene sequence: CDR1 MNHNY, CDR2 SVGAGI (reference sequence). The CDR3 spans 14 residues. CDR3 sequence: CATWRTAGGTEAFF. The DNA for the CDR3 is TGTGCCACTTGGAGGACAGCCGGCGGCACTGAAGCTTTCTTT.

A word on this clone: In the same sample, other DNA sequences code for this CDR3. The genes are TRBV7-2 and TRBJ1-5; D uncertain. Trimming removed 4 bases from V and 7 bases from J, with 11 bases in between. The CDR3 is made up of 13 amino acids. Germline CDR1 SGHTA, CDR2 FQGNSA. CDR3 region: CASSYRGQQPQHF. The CDR3 bases are TGTGCCAGCAGCTACCGAGGGCAACAGCCCCAGCATTTT.

This chain uses TRBV9 with TRBJ2-2; 8 bases agree with TRBD1. Per germline, CDR1 SGDLS and CDR2 YYNGEE. V gave up 3 bases and J gave up 1 base; unmatched junction bases: 5. The CDR3 has 16 residues. CDR3 sequence (DNA): TGTGCCAGCAGCGCTAGACAGGGGATGAACACCGGGGAGCTGTTTTTT. Translating gives CASSARQGMNTGELFF.

The chain couples TRBV5-4 to TRBJ2-5; 12 bases map to TRBD2. This CDR3 comprises 14 residues. Looked up from germline, CDR1 is SGHNT and CDR2 is YYREEE (reference sequence). V lost 5 bases and J lost 4; bases outside the gene matches: 3. The chain's CDR3 is CASRSGLAGETQYF. The CDR3 region has the DNA TGTGCCAGCAGATCGGGACTAGCGGGAGAGACCCAGTACTTC.